These 27 T cell receptor beta chains originate from one sample sequenced in a study of Graves' ophthalmopathy and Graves' hyperthyroidism. RNA transcripts were the source from which TCR beta CDR3 regions were amplified. The authors performed first-round RT-PCR with HTBI primers and then a second-round multiplex PCR. TCRdb re-called the multiplex PCR reads with MiXCR, one entry per CDR3 protein. The table has around 1,200,000 distinct CDR3 sequences, about two fifths seen once. Material for sequencing was peripheral blood or thyroid tissue (not recorded which). All receptors derive from an adult man with Graves' hyperthyroidism.

This clonotype was recorded many times. This CDR3 is CASSTRGGSGNTIYF. DNA for the CDR3: TGTGCCAGCAGCACCAGGGGCGGGAGTGGAAACACCATATATTTT. The J gene is TRBJ1-3, the V gene TRBV7-2; D perhaps matches TRBD1 (6 bases). The CDR3 is 15 residues long. From germline, CDR1 is SGHTA and CDR2 FQGNSA. Trimming took off 5 bases at V and 3 bases at J, with 14 bases between the two ends.

This chain uses TRBV9 with TRBJ1-4; 11 nucleotides agree with TRBD1. CDR1 is SGDLS and CDR2 is YYNGEE in the germline V gene. Losses at the gene ends were 5 bases for V and 8 bases for J; bases not matched to a gene: 8. This CDR3 region has 15 residues. The CDR3 bases are TGTGCCAGCAGTGAAGCCGGGACAGGGGGGGAAAAACTGTTTTTT. This codes for CASSEAGTGGEKLFF.

V and J are TRBV6-6 and TRBJ1-1; possible D gene TRBD1, 5 bases. Per the germline V gene, CDR1 is MNHNY and CDR2 is SVGAGI (reference sequence). The CDR3 has 16 amino acids. The V and J ends lost 1 base and 4 bases respectively, with 16 bases between them. The CDR3 DNA reads TGTGCCAGCAGTTACTTGCGGGGCCGGTTGAGCACTGAAGCTTTCTTT. Translation gives CASSYLRGRLSTEAFF.

The rearrangement joins TRBV4-3 to TRBJ2-7; 7 bases align to TRBD1. V lost 0 bases, J lost 0 bases, and 5 bases stayed unmatched. The CDR3 contains 16 residues. The germline gives CDR1 LGHNA, CDR2 YSLEER. The CDR3 protein is CASSQERGQDSYEQYF. CDR3 coding DNA: TGCGCCAGCAGCCAAGAAAGAGGACAGGACTCCTACGAGCAGTACTTC.

This sequence joins TRBV7-4 and TRBJ2-5, with 9 bases lining up with TRBD1. Per germline, CDR1 SGHVT and CDR2 SQSDAQ. Trimming cost V 5 bases and J 5 bases; bases outside gene matches: 12. The CDR3 has 16 residues. DNA for the CDR3: TGTGCCAGCAGCCAAGATTGGGGGGACAGGGCGGAGACCCAGTACTTC. Its translation: CASSQDWGDRAETQYF.

The sample holds many counts of this clonotype. CDR3 in amino acids: CASSTSRQGNTEAFF. The CDR3 DNA reads as TGTGCCAGCAGCACCTCCAGACAGGGGAACACTGAAGCTTTCTTT. J is TRBJ1-1 and V is TRBV25-1, with 7 bases matching TRBD1. The CDR3 has 15 residues. V lost 6 bases to trimming and J lost 1 base; unmatched junction nucleotides: 8. Germline loops: CDR1 MGHDK, CDR2 SYGVNS.

The V gene is TRBV10-2, the J gene TRBJ1-2, with TRBD1 as a possible D gene (6 bases). The germline V and J ends were trimmed by 6 bases and 6 bases, with 14 bases remaining between them. The CDR3 length is 13 residues. Germline V gene data show CDR1 as WSHSY and CDR2 as SAAADI. CDR3 region: CASSEKAGDGYTF. The CDR3, as DNA: TGCGCCAGCAGCGAAAAGGCAGGGGATGGCTACACCTTC.

This clonotype came up many times. The chain recombines TRBV2 with TRBJ2-7; 7 bases are a match to TRBD1. CDR3 length equals 13 residues. Germline V gene data show CDR1 as SNHLY and CDR2 as FYNNEI. After removal of 1 base from V and 7 bases from J, the junction contained 4 bases not matched to a gene. CDR3 protein: CASSEDSQGEQYF. Written as DNA, the CDR3 is TGTGCCAGCAGTGAAGACTCACAGGGGGAGCAGTACTTC.

This clonotype was recorded a few times. It is likely a read error, because the conserved phenylalanine at the end of the CDR3 is missing. The chain has TRBV28 and TRBJ1-2; 7 positions agree with TRBD1. Germline V lookup: CDR1 MDHEN, CDR2 SYDVKM. The V segment lost 3 bases and the J segment 7 bases; nucleotides outside the gene matches: 5. The CDR3 consists of 13 residues. The CDR3 protein is CASSLERQGGYTL. The CDR3 nucleotides read TGTGCCAGCAGTTTGGAGCGACAGGGTGGCTACACCCTC.

V is TRBV10-3 and J is TRBJ1-1; D ambiguous. The CDR3 loop spans 12 amino acids. V lost 10 bases and J 1 base, leaving 10 bases between the germline ends. Germline values: CDR1 ENHRY, CDR2 SYGVKD. This chain's CDR3 is CATELPNTEAFF. The CDR3 nucleotides are TGTGCCACTGAGCTACCGAACACTGAAGCTTTCTTT.

About this clonotype itself: A read error is possible here, since a much larger clone lies one base away. The chain uses TRBV11-1 and TRBJ1-4, with D possibly being TRBD1 (6 bases). The CDR3 has 15 residues. Germline V gene sequence: CDR1 SGHAT, CDR2 FQDESV (reference sequence). The CDR3 is CASSAKGGPNEKLLF. DNA for the CDR3: TGTGCCAGCAGCGCAAAGGGGGGGCCTAATGAAAAACTGCTTTTT.

The chain combines TRBV15 with TRBJ1-2; 10 bases agree with TRBD1. Per germline, CDR1 LNHNV and CDR2 YYDKDF (reference sequence). This CDR3 spans 18 amino acids. The V segment lost 5 bases and the J segment 3 bases; nucleotides outside the gene matches: 15. CDR3 in DNA: TGTGCCACCAGCGGATACGACAGGGGGCCCACCCAGGACTATGGCTACACCTTC. As protein: CATSGYDRGPTQDYGYTF.

This clonotype was seen at least ten times. The chain has TRBV5-1 and TRBJ2-7; tentative D call: TRBD1 (6 bases). This CDR3 spans 12 amino acids. Trimming took 5 bases from V and 5 from J, leaving 11 bases between them. Germline CDR1 reads SGHRS; CDR2 reads YFSETQ. The DNA for the CDR3 is TGCGCCAGCAGACAGGGCGTCCACGAGCAGTACTTC. Protein: CASRQGVHEQYF.

Many counts were recorded for this clonotype. The V gene is TRBV15, the J gene TRBJ1-2; D uncertain. Germline loops: CDR1 LNHNV, CDR2 YYDKDF (reference sequence). Trimming took off 1 base at V and 0 bases at J, with 12 bases between the two ends. This CDR3 contains 16 residues. The CDR3 is CATSRAQREANYGYTF. The CDR3 DNA reads TGTGCCACCAGCAGAGCCCAACGGGAAGCTAACTATGGCTACACCTTC.

Concerning this clonotype: A clone one base away is much larger, so this may be a read error. The chain has TRBV7-9 and TRBJ1-1; D unclear. The V end was cut by 2 bases, the J end by 7 bases, with 8 bases between. CDR1 is SEHNR, CDR2 FQNEAQ, per germline (reference sequence). The CDR3 has 12 residues. The CDR3 region has the DNA TGTGCCAGCAGCTTATTAGTTCTTGAAGCTTTCTTT. It is translated as CASSLLVLEAFF.

CDR3 amino acids: CASSEDGMKGAYTEAFF. The CDR3 DNA sequence: TGCGCCAGCAGTGAGGACGGAATGAAGGGGGCCTACACTGAAGCTTTCTTT. The rearrangement links TRBV10-2 to TRBJ1-1, with TRBD1 matching over 7 bases. The CDR3 sequence is 17 residues long. CDR1 is WSHSY, CDR2 SAAADI, per germline. The J segment lost 3 bases and the V segment lost 2 bases, leaving 12 bases of the junction unmatched.

This rearrangement joins TRBV6-2 or TRBV6-3 to TRBJ1-5; 7 positions match TRBD1. Germline CDR1 reads MNHEY; CDR2 reads SVGEGT. The CDR3 contains 15 residues. Germline trimming cut 6 bases from V and 5 bases from J; bases unmatched to any gene: 10. This CDR3 reads CASRNRDSYYQPQHF. The CDR3 DNA reads TGTGCCAGCAGGAACCGGGACAGCTATTATCAGCCCCAGCATTTT.

The chain has TRBV7-2 and TRBJ1-2; possible D gene TRBD1, 6 bases. The CDR3 extends over 13 amino acids. The germline V gene encodes CDR1 SGHTA and CDR2 FQGNSA. Trimming removed 5 bases at V and 8 bases at J, with 15 bases between. The CDR3 DNA sequence: TGTGCCAGCAGCGCACAGGGATTAAGAGGCTACACCTTC. It specifies CASSAQGLRGYTF.

A word on this clonotype: With a much larger clone just one base away, this may be a read error. The chain uses TRBV14 and TRBJ1-2, with a tentative D call TRBD1 (5 bases). Germline lookup yields CDR1 SGHDN and CDR2 FVKESK. V lost 4 bases, J lost 1 base, and 16 bases lay in between. The CDR3 has 16 residues. The CDR3 is CASSRVPAGINYGYTF. The CDR3, as DNA: TGTGCCAGCAGCCGAGTCCCGGCAGGGATTAACTATGGCTACACCTTC.

This clonotype was seen repeatedly, ten times or more. The chain has TRBV19 and TRBJ1-5, with a weak D call TRBD1 (6 bases). V was trimmed by 7 bases and J by 5 bases, leaving 15 bases between them. The germline CDR1 and CDR2 sequences are LNHDA and SQIVND (reference sequence). The CDR3 extends over 14 amino acids. This chain's CDR3 is CASNSGGEDQPQHF. In DNA form, the CDR3 reads TGTGCCAGTAACTCGGGGGGCGAAGATCAGCCCCAGCATTTT.

As for this clonotype: A much larger clone lies one base from this, so it may be a read error. The rearrangement links TRBV7-2 to TRBJ2-7; D unresolved. Germline CDR1 and CDR2: SGHTA and FQGNSA. This CDR3 comprises 14 residues. The CDR3 protein is CASSLSTSSYEQCF. CDR3 DNA: TGTGCCAGCAGCCTAAGCACGTCCTCCTACGAGCAGTGCTTC.

In its sample, this clonotype was seen a few times. The chain has TRBV6-1 and TRBJ2-6, with unresolved D. Germline V CDR1 and CDR2: MNHNS, SASEGT. The CDR3 has 15 residues. Trimming removed 5 bases from V and 1 base from J, with 9 bases in between. CDR3 region: CASSNLVSGANVLTF. The CDR3 bases are TGTGCCAGCAGTAACTTGGTTTCTGGGGCCAACGTCCTGACTTTC.

This clonotype has only a few counts. V usage is TRBV28 and J usage is TRBJ1-2; 9 bases map to TRBD1. Germline V gives CDR1 MDHEN, CDR2 SYDVKM. The CDR3 runs to 14 residues. The V gene end was trimmed by 6 bases and the J gene end by 7 bases; junction bases not matched to a gene: 9. The CDR3 loop is CASSRGTGFAGYTF. The CDR3 DNA follows: TGTGCCAGCAGCCGAGGGACAGGGTTTGCTGGCTACACCTTC.

The chain joins TRBV14 to TRBJ1-6; 8 positions agree with TRBD1. The CDR3 runs to 15 residues. Trimming took 3 bases from V and 9 from J; bases not matched to a gene: 7. Germline-derived CDR1 and CDR2 are SGHDN and FVKESK. CDR3 bases: TGTGCCAGCAGCCAGCGGACAGGGAGGGGTTCACCCCTCCACTTT. Translated, it gives CASSQRTGRGSPLHF.

V and J are TRBV2 and TRBJ1-1; D ambiguous. The ends were cut back, 5 bases at V and 2 bases at J, with 15 bases in the middle. Per germline, CDR1 SNHLY and CDR2 FYNNEI. This CDR3 contains 15 residues. In nucleotides, the CDR3 is TGTGCCAGCAGTACCCCGGGAGATGGAAACACTGAAGCTTTCTTT. This encodes CASSTPGDGNTEAFF.

This chain joins TRBV7-8 and TRBJ1-6, with D tentatively TRBD1 (5 bases). V lost 1 base, J lost 4 bases, and 8 bases lay in between. The germline V gene encodes CDR1 SGHVS and CDR2 FQNEAQ. The CDR3 loop spans 15 amino acids. CDR3 nucleotides: TGTGCCAGCAGCTTAGGGGGACGTTATAATTCACCCCTCCACTTT. Its protein product is CASSLGGRYNSPLHF.

The V and J genes are TRBV7-9 and TRBJ1-1; 11 nucleotides agree with TRBD1. Germline V gene sequence: CDR1 SEHNR, CDR2 FQNEAQ (reference sequence). V trimming: 4 bases; J trimming: 1 base; junction bases outside the gene matches: 8. The CDR3 consists of 17 residues. The DNA for the CDR3 is TGTGCCAGCAGCTCATCCGGGACAGGGGGTAGGAACACTGAAGCTTTCTTT. Its protein product is CASSSSGTGGRNTEAFF.